This TCR beta chain was observed in a study of blood T cell repertoires in COVID-19. Whole-study context: There were acute and convalescent COVID-19 samples, and they came from the United States, Italy and Spain. PBMCs, B-cell-depleted T cells, or T cells were the source of the cDNA or gDNA that made up the material.

In assigning cohorts, the study relied on participant-reported clinical history. Per the study methods: Amplification of reference gene primers was used by the study to estimate nucleated cell counts. TCRdb's table, derived via immunoSEQ multiplex PCR, lists solely in-frame clones and lacks some. V, J and clone size are those of that table, while D and trimming were read from the DNA. Among fewer than 500,000 clones listed, approximately 90% were seen once. The TCR sequence derives from a woman between 18 and 29 years old with acute COVID-19. Sequencing used PBMCs or T cells enriched from blood (not recorded which).

The CDR3, as DNA: TGTGCCAGCAGCGACAAGGCGTACGAGCAGTACTTC. Translated: CASSDKAYEQYF. J is TRBJ2-7 and V is TRBV7-9; no firm D call. CDR1 and CDR2 from the germline V gene are SEHNR and FQNEAQ (reference sequence). The CDR3 has 12 residues. The ends were cut back, 5 bases at V and 4 bases at J, with 9 bases in the middle.